This T cell receptor (beta chain) was recovered during a study of CD8 T cells in Susac syndrome. Whole-study results and caveats: The study recognized that the number of individuals in its TCR sequencing and HLA analysis was relatively small.

RNA, at roughly 0.45 to 1 ug, was reverse transcribed with random hexamers. TCRdb processed the immunoSEQ multiplex PCR reads anew with MiXCR; each CDR3 protein has one entry. This table has 110,000 or so distinct CDR3 sequences, 94% appearing once. Sequencing of TCR beta covered CD8+ and CD4+ T cells obtained from blood. Healthy donors acted as controls, with matching for age and sex. The germline V gene has CDR1 SGHRS and CDR2 YFSETQ. This CDR3 region has 15 residues. V was pared by 0 bases and J by 0 bases, with 10 bases between. Of note for this clonotype: Its antigen remains unknown.

The receptor's source is a human donor in good health. V gene TRBV5-1 combines with J gene TRBJ2-7; D not resolved. Sequenced: CD4+ T cells from PBMCs. The CDR3 loop is CASSLGAPSSYEQYF. The CDR3, as DNA: TGCGCCAGCAGCTTGGGAGCGCCGAGCTCCTACGAGCAGTACTTC. Drawing the rest from reference TRBV5-1 and TRBJ2-7, the complete variable domain is KAGVTQTPRYLIKTRGQQVTLSCSPISGHRSVSWYQQTPGQGLQFLFEYFSETQRNKGNFPGRFSGRQFSNSRSEMNVSTLELGDSALYLCASSLGAPSSYEQYFGPGTRLTVT.